The 30 T cell receptor beta chains below come from one sample, sequenced in a study of blood T cell repertoires in COVID-19. The method was immunoSEQ multiplex PCR; TCRdb's version includes in-frame clones alone and lacks a portion of them. The sample holds tens of thousands of clones, approximately 79% seen once. Sequencing input: peripheral blood. These receptors all stem from a man in his 70s with acute or convalescent COVID-19.

The chain couples TRBV28 to TRBJ2-1, with 11 positions matching TRBD2. Germline loops: CDR1 MDHEN, CDR2 SYDVKM. Germline trimming cut 3 bases from V and 0 bases from J; bases unmatched to any gene: 16. CDR3 size: 21 residues. CDR3 nucleotide sequence: TGTGCCAGCAGTTTCCCCTTAACTAGCGGGAGACCCCATAGCTCCTACAATGAGCAGTTCTTC. It codes for CASSFPLTSGRPHSSYNEQFF.

V and J are TRBV28 and TRBJ2-5; the match to TRBD1 covers 10 bases. Germline-derived CDR1 and CDR2 are MDHEN and SYDVKM. CDR3 length equals 16 residues. The trim removed 3 bases at V and 2 bases at J, leaving 6 bases unmatched. The CDR3 reads CASSLVVGQGQETQYF. The CDR3, as DNA: TGTGCCAGCAGTTTGGTAGTGGGACAGGGGCAAGAGACCCAGTACTTC.

CDR3 loop: CASRDWGGRSMNTEAFF. DNA of the CDR3: TGTGCCAGCAGGGATTGGGGGGGCAGATCAATGAACACTGAAGCTTTCTTT. This chain uses TRBV11-2 with TRBJ1-1, with TRBD1 as a possible D gene (6 bases). Trimming removed 6 bases at V and 0 bases at J, with 20 bases between. This CDR3 spans 17 amino acids. The germline V gene has CDR1 SGHAT and CDR2 FQNNGV.

The chain links TRBV28 to TRBJ2-3; 8 bases agree with TRBD2. The CDR3 has 14 residues. CDR1 MDHEN and CDR2 SYDVKM come from the germline V gene. J was trimmed by 8 bases and V by 4 bases; bases with no gene match: 8. The CDR3 reads CASSSEGAGGTQYF. CDR3 DNA sequence: TGTGCCAGCAGTTCGGAAGGGGCGGGGGGTACGCAGTATTTT.

V and J are TRBV21-1 and TRBJ1-2. TRBV21-1 is designated a pseudogene. This CDR3 has 16 residues. The CDR3 bases are TGTGCCAGCAAATCCACGGCGGGGCCGACGGGGGGTGGCTACACCTTC. Residues: CASKSTAGPTGGGYTF.

The V and J genes are TRBV7-9 and TRBJ2-1; D is ambiguous. The ends were cut back, 2 bases at V and 0 bases at J, with 14 bases in the middle. Per germline, CDR1 SEHNR and CDR2 FQNEAQ (reference sequence). The CDR3 covers 17 residues. CDR3 region: CASSLISSESSYNEQFF. CDR3 nucleotides: TGTGCCAGCAGCTTAATTTCAAGCGAGAGCTCCTACAATGAGCAGTTCTTC.

The chain employs TRBV11-2 and TRBJ2-5; D might be TRBD2 (6 bases). V lost 3 bases, J lost 2 bases, and 13 bases lay in between. Germline assignment: CDR1 SGHAT and CDR2 FQNNGV. The CDR3 covers 15 residues. Written as DNA, the CDR3 is TGTGCCAGCAGCTTCAATACCGGGGGACAAGAGACCCAGTACTTC. Translated: CASSFNTGGQETQYF.

The chain uses TRBV7-2 and TRBJ1-4; a possible D gene is TRBD1 (6 bases). Trimming stripped 1 base from V and 8 bases from J, with 11 bases between. CDR3 length: 14 amino acids. Looked up from germline, CDR1 is SGHTA and CDR2 is FQGNSA. The chain's CDR3 is CASSLGGLWEKLFF. CDR3 coding DNA: TGTGCCAGCAGCTTAGGGGGGCTCTGGGAAAAACTGTTTTTT.

The chain couples TRBV7-8 to TRBJ1-6; a possible D gene is TRBD1 (5 bases). V was shortened by 5 bases and J by 8 bases, with 10 bases between the two germline ends. In germline, CDR1 is SGHVS, CDR2 FQNEAQ. The CDR3 spans 13 residues. The DNA of the CDR3 is TGTGCCAGCAGCCCCCTGACAGATTCACCCCTCCACTTT. Encoded protein: CASSPLTDSPLHF. Filled out from reference TRBV7-8 and TRBJ1-6, the complete variable domain reads GAGVSQSPRYKVAKRGQDVALRCDPISGHVSLFWYQQALGQGPEFLTYFQNEAQLDKSGLPSDRFFAERPEGSVSTLKIQRTQQEDSAVYLCASSPLTDSPLHFGNGTRLTVT.

The genes are TRBV2 and TRBJ2-1; tentative D call: TRBD2 (5 bases). Germline loops: CDR1 SNHLY, CDR2 FYNNEI. The CDR3 sequence is 16 residues long. V shed 4 bases and J shed 4 bases, with 17 bases lying between them. This chain's CDR3 is CASSVGSPRGYNEQFF. The CDR3 coding sequence is TGTGCCAGCAGTGTAGGGTCTCCGAGAGGGTACAATGAGCAGTTCTTC.

This clone was detected only a few times. CDR3 DNA: TGTGCCAGCAGCTTAGTTGTAACGGGGTCCTACAATGAGCAGTTCTTC. This encodes CASSLVVTGSYNEQFF. This chain uses TRBV7-9 with TRBJ2-1, with D perhaps TRBD2 (5 bases). The CDR3 runs to 16 residues. V was cut by 1 base and J by 1 base, with 11 bases left in between. The germline V gene encodes CDR1 SEHNR and CDR2 FQNEAQ (reference sequence). The full variable domain, completed using reference TRBV7-9 and TRBJ2-1, is DTGVSQNPRHKITKRGQNVTFRCDPISEHNRLYWYRQTLGQGPEFLTYFQNEAQLEKSRLLSDRFSAERPKGSFSTLEIQRTEQGDSAMYLCASSLVVTGSYNEQFFGPGTRLTVL.

Only a few counts were recorded for this clone. The rearrangement uses TRBV5-1 and TRBJ2-7, with 9 bases fitting TRBD1. Germline V gene data show CDR1 as SGHRS and CDR2 as YFSETQ. V lost 3 bases and J lost 2; bases outside the gene matches: 6. The CDR3 is 15 residues long. CDR3 sequence: CASSYWTGATYEQYF. In DNA, the CDR3 is TGCGCCAGCAGCTATTGGACAGGGGCGACCTACGAGCAGTACTTC.

The chain recombines TRBV7-6 with TRBJ2-7; 7 bases align to TRBD2. V was clipped by 1 base and J by 1 base; unmatched bases: 13. The CDR3 contains 18 residues. Germline CDR1 and CDR2: SGHVS and FNYEAQ. CDR3 nucleotide sequence: TGTGCCAGCAGCTTAGTGGGAGGGGCGGCGGGTTTATCCTACGAGCAGTACTTC. Amino acids: CASSLVGGAAGLSYEQYF.

The chain recombines TRBV14 with TRBJ2-4; 7 nucleotides agree with TRBD1. The V gene end was trimmed by 5 bases and the J gene end by 5 bases; junction bases not matched to a gene: 3. CDR1 is SGHDN, CDR2 FVKESK, per germline. The CDR3 runs 13 residues. CDR3 in DNA: TGTGCCAGCAGCACGGGACAGCAAAACATTCAGTACTTC. Amino acids: CASSTGQQNIQYF.

The chain carries TRBV19 and TRBJ2-3, with D maybe TRBD1 (6 bases). This CDR3 comprises 16 residues. Trimming removed 0 bases from V and 2 bases from J, with 12 bases in between. The germline V gene encodes CDR1 LNHDA and CDR2 SQIVND (reference sequence). Written as DNA, the CDR3 is TGTGCCAGTAGTATAGAGGAGACAGGAACCACAGATACGCAGTATTTT. Amino acids: CASSIEETGTTDTQYF.

CDR3 residues: CASSLGGRGYTGELFF. Here the CDR3 DNA reads TGTGCCAGCAGCTTGGGCGGGAGAGGCTATACCGGGGAGCTGTTTTTT. The rearrangement uses TRBV7-2 and TRBJ2-2; 7 bases match TRBD2. After removal of 3 bases from V and 5 bases from J, the junction contained 9 bases not matched to a gene. Germline V gives CDR1 SGHTA, CDR2 FQGNSA. The CDR3 has 16 amino acids.

The rearrangement joins TRBV27 to TRBJ1-1, with D possibly matching TRBD1 (5 bases). The CDR3 is 13 residues long. Trimming took off 8 bases at V and 4 bases at J, with 14 bases between the two ends. Looked up from germline, CDR1 is MNHEY and CDR2 is SMNVEV (reference sequence). CDR3 amino acids: CASARTGFTEAFF. DNA for the CDR3: TGTGCCAGCGCCCGAACAGGATTCACTGAAGCTTTCTTT.

This clone was counted a few times. The chain has TRBV5-6 and TRBJ2-7; 9 bases match TRBD1. This CDR3 region has 14 residues. After removal of 6 bases from V and 2 bases from J, the junction contained 6 bases not matched to a gene. Germline loops: CDR1 SGHDT, CDR2 YYEEEE. DNA for the CDR3: TGTGCCAGCATCCTCCGGGACAGGGCCTACGAGCAGTACTTC. It is translated as CASILRDRAYEQYF.

This clone occurred once. The chain joins TRBV9 to TRBJ1-4; 7 nucleotides align to TRBD1. The CDR3 extends over 15 amino acids. From germline, CDR1 is SGDLS and CDR2 YYNGEE. V dropped 6 bases and J dropped 0; count of bases not matched to a gene: 5. As DNA, the CDR3 is TGTGCCAGCACGGCAGGGGGTACAACTAATGAAAAACTGTTTTTT. It encodes CASTAGGTTNEKLFF.

In this sample, this clone turned up once. The chain has TRBV19 and TRBJ2-5; 7 positions agree with TRBD2. Germline CDR1 is LNHDA and CDR2 is SQIVND (reference sequence). This CDR3 is built from 15 residues. V was clipped by 1 base and J by 5 bases; unmatched bases: 7. The CDR3 DNA is TGTGCCAGTAGTATAGCCAGGGACGGGGGGGAGACCCAGTACTTC. It translates to CASSIARDGGETQYF.

This clone was recorded only once. The chain is built from TRBV28 and TRBJ2-5; D is uncertain. The CDR3 sequence is 14 residues long. Germline V lookup: CDR1 MDHEN, CDR2 SYDVKM. The V end was cut by 1 base, the J end by 5 bases, with 11 bases between. The CDR3 nucleotides are TGTGCCAGCAGTTTATTGGAGAAACTCGAGACCCAGTACTTC. It translates to CASSLLEKLETQYF.

This CDR3 is CASSDSGRAGGDTQYF. The CDR3 DNA reads as TGTGCCAGCAGTGATAGCGGGAGGGCCGGTGGAGATACGCAGTATTTT. This chain uses TRBV2 with TRBJ2-3; TRBD2 aligns across 11 bases. The length of the CDR3 is 16 residues. J gave up 5 bases and V 3 bases, and 7 bases lay outside the gene matches. Germline values: CDR1 SNHLY, CDR2 FYNNEI.

The chain joins TRBV3-1 (or the pseudogene TRBV3-2) to TRBJ2-3; D possibly corresponds to TRBD2 (5 bases). The germline V and J ends were trimmed by 6 bases and 0 bases, with 7 bases remaining between them. CDR3 length: 13 residues. Germline V gene lookup returns CDR1 LGHDT and CDR2 YNNKEL (reference sequence). The CDR3 reads CASSQRSTDTQYF. The CDR3 DNA sequence: TGTGCCAGCAGTCAGCGGAGCACAGATACGCAGTATTTT.

This clone was picked up a small number of times. The chain employs TRBV23-1 and TRBJ2-7; tentatively, D is TRBD2 (5 bases). TRBV23-1 is designated an ORF whose function remains uncertain. The CDR3 has 17 amino acids. Trimming took off 1 base at V and 7 bases at J, with 23 bases between the two ends. CDR3 amino acids: CASSQFLFRTVLGEQYF. The CDR3 DNA sequence: TGCGCCAGCAGTCAATTCCTTTTCCGGACTGTGCTGGGGGAGCAGTACTTC.

This chain joins TRBV3-1 (or the pseudogene TRBV3-2) and TRBJ1-3; 9 bases are a match to TRBD1. Losses at the gene ends were 4 bases for V and 3 bases for J; bases not matched to a gene: 7. Germline CDR1 is LGHDT and CDR2 is YNNKEL (reference sequence). CDR3 length: 16 residues. As DNA, the CDR3 is TGTGCCAGCAGCCGGACAGGGGCCATGATTGGAAACACCATATATTTT. As protein: CASSRTGAMIGNTIYF.

In DNA form, the CDR3 reads TGTGCAAGTCGCCCCCCGGGGGGGGGACTAGCGGGAGTAAGGTCCTACAATGAGCAGTTCTTC. Residues: CASRPPGGGLAGVRSYNEQFF. This chain links TRBV12-2 with TRBJ2-1; the DNA was not compared with TRBD2, the D call given in the table. TRBV12-2 is an annotated pseudogene. The CDR3 is 21 amino acids.

The rearrangement uses TRBV19 and TRBJ2-1; 8 nucleotides align to TRBD2. The germline CDR1 and CDR2 sequences are LNHDA and SQIVND (reference sequence). CDR3 length: 17 residues. Trimming took 7 bases from V and 4 from J; bases not matched to a gene: 15. In DNA form, the CDR3 reads TGTGCCAGTATCGGTTTCGGCGGGCTAGCGGGTTACAATGAGCAGTTCTTC. Translated, it gives CASIGFGGLAGYNEQFF.

This clone was recorded once. The junction does not match germline at one end; this may be a read error. The chain has TRBV7-2 and TRBJ1-6; 8 bases match TRBD1. This CDR3 has 15 amino acids. Germline V CDR1 and CDR2: SGHTA, FQGNSA. CDR3 nucleotide sequence: TGTGCCAGCAGCCTAGCGGGGCAGGGGGCTTCACCCCTCCACTTT. Amino acids: CASSLAGQGASPLHF.

The rearrangement links TRBV7-2 to TRBJ1-4, with D perhaps TRBD1 (5 bases). Germline V gives CDR1 SGHTA, CDR2 FQGNSA. V was shortened by 4 bases and J by 6 bases, with 18 bases between the two germline ends. The CDR3 runs 16 residues. The CDR3 sequence is CASSYFPRGKDEKLFF. CDR3 nucleotides: TGTGCCAGCAGCTATTTTCCCCGGGGGAAGGATGAAAAACTGTTTTTT.

V and J are TRBV28 and TRBJ1-5; 8 nucleotides line up with TRBD1. V shed 7 bases, J shed 2 bases, and the junction held 7 bases outside the gene matches. CDR1 is MDHEN, CDR2 SYDVKM, per germline. The CDR3 is 15 residues long. The CDR3, as DNA: TGTGCCAGCAATCAGGGGGCAGGGGGCAATCAGCCCCAGCATTTT. Its protein is CASNQGAGGNQPQHF. The complete variable domain, with remaining parts taken from reference TRBV28 and TRBJ1-5, reads DVKVTQSSRYLVKRTGEKVFLECVQDMDHENMFWYRQDPGLGLRLIYFSYDVKMKEKGDIPEGYSVSREKKERFSLILESASTNQTSMYLCASNQGAGGNQPQHFGDGTRLSIL.